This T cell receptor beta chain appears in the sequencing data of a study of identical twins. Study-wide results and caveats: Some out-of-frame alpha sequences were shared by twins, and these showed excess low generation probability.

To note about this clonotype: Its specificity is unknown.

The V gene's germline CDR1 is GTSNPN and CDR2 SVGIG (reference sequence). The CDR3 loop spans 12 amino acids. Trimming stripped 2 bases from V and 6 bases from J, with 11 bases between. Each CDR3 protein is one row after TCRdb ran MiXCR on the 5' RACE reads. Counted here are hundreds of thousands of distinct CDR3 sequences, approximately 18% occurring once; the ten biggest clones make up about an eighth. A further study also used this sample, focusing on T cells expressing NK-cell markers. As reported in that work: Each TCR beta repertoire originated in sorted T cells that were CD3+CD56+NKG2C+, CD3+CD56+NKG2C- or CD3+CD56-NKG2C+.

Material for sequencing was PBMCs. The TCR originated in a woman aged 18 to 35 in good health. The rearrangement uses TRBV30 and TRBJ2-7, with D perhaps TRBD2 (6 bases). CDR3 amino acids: CAWSFGGGEQYF. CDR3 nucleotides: TGTGCCTGGAGTTTCGGGGGTGGCGAGCAGTACTTC.